The T cell receptor (beta chain) under discussion was sequenced for a study of blood T cell repertoires in COVID-19. As for the study in general: Acute-phase and convalescent COVID-19 samples originated in the United States, Italy and Spain. The analysed material was cDNA or gDNA that came from T cells, B-cell-depleted T cells, or PBMCs.

V lost 0 bases and J 3 bases, leaving 9 bases between the germline ends. The CDR3 runs to 14 residues. Germline CDR1 and CDR2: MNHEY and SVGAGI. As processed by the authors: Using reference gene primer amplification, nucleated cell counts were estimated. Here immunoSEQ multiplex PCR was the method, and the copy in TCRdb shows in-frame clones only, minus some. V, J and clone size were drawn from that table, and D and trimming were deduced from the DNA. The data show about 210,000 clones, around 83% seen once. The source of this sequence is a man aged 50-59 years with active or convalescent COVID-19. The sequencing input was peripheral blood. The J gene is TRBJ2-7, the V gene TRBV6-5; D unclear. The DNA of the CDR3 is TGTGCCAGCAGTTACTCAGGAACAGTCTACGAGCAGTACTTC. Translated: CASSYSGTVYEQYF.